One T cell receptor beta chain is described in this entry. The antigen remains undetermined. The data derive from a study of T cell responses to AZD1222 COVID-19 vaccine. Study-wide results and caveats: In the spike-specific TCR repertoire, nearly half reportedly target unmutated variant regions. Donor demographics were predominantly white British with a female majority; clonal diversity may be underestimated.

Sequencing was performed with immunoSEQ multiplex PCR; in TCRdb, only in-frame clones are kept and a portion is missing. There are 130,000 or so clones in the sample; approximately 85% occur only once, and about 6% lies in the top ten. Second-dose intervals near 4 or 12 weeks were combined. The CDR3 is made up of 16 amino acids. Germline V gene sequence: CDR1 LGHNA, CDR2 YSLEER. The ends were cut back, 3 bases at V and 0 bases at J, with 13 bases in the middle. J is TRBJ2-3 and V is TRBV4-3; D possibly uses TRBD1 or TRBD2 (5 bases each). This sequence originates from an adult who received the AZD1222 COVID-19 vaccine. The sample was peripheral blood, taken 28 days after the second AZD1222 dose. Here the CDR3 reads CASSQGTSASTDTQYF. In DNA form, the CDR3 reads TGCGCCAGCAGCCAGGGGACGAGTGCTAGCACAGATACGCAGTATTTT.